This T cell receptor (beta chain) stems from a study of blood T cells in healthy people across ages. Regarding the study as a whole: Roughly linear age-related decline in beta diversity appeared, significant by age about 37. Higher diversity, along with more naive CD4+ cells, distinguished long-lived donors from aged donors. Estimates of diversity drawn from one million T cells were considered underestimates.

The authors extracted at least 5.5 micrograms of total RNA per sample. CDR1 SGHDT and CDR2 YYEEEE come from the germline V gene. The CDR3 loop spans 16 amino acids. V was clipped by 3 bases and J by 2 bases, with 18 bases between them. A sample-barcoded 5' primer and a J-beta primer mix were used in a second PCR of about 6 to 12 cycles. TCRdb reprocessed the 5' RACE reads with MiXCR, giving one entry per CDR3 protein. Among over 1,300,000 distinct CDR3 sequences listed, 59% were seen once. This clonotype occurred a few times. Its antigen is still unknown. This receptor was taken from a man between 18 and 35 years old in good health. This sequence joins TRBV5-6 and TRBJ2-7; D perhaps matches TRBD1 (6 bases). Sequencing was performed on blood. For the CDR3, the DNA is TGTGCCAGCAGCTGGAGACGGGACACACTTACCTACGAGCAGTACTTC. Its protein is CASSWRRDTLTYEQYF.